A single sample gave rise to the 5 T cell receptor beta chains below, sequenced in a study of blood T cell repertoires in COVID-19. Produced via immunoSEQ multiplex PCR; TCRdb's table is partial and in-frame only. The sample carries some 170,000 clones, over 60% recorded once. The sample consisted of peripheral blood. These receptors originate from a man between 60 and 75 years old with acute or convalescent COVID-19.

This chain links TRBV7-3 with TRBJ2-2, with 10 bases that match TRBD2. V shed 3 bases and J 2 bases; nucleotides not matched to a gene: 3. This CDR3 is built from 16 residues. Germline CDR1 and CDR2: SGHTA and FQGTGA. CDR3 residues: CASSFRTSGNTGELFF. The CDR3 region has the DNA TGTGCCAGCAGCTTCCGGACTAGCGGAAACACCGGGGAGCTGTTTTTT.

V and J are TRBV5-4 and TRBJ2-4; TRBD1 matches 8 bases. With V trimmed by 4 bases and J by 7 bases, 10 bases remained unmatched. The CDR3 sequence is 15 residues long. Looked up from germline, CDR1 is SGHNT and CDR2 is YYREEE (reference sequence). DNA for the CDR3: TGTGCCAGCAGCGATAATGACAGGGGTGGTAACATTCAGTACTTC. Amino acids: CASSDNDRGGNIQYF.

The CDR3 DNA is TGTGCCAGTAGTTGGGGGACAGGGGGCCTCTACGAGCAGTACTTC. Translating gives CASSWGTGGLYEQYF. The chain links TRBV19 to TRBJ2-7; TRBD1 aligns across 12 bases. This CDR3 is built from 15 residues. The V gene's germline CDR1 is LNHDA and CDR2 SQIVND (reference sequence). Germline trimming cut 5 bases from V and 3 bases from J; bases unmatched to any gene: 5.

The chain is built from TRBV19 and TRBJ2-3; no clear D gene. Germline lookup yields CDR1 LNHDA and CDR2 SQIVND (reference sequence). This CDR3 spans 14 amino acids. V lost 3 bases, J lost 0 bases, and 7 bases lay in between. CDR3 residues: CASSMSISTDTQYF. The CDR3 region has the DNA TGTGCCAGTAGTATGTCCATCAGCACAGATACGCAGTATTTT. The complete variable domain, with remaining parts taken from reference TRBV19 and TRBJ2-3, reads DGGITQSPKYLFRKEGQNVTLSCEQNLNHDAMYWYRQDPGQGLRLIYYSQIVNDFQKGDIAEGYSVSREKKESFPLTVTSAQKNPTAFYLCASSMSISTDTQYFGPGTRLTVL.

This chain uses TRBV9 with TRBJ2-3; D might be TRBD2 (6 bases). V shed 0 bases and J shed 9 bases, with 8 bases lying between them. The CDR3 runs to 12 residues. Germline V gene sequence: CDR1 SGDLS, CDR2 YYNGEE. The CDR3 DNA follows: TGTGCCAGCAGCGTAGACGGGGGAACGCAGTATTTT. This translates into CASSVDGGTQYF.